The next 30 T cell receptor beta chains were all read from a single sample in a study of CD8 T cells in ankylosing spondylitis. Each CDR3 protein gets one entry after TCRdb re-called the 5' RACE reads with MiXCR. Seen here are 250,000 to 350,000 distinct CDR3 sequences, about 20% observed once, and the top ten hold roughly 3.4%. The material sequenced was blood, either unsorted or a sorted T cell fraction (not recorded which). These receptors were obtained from a female donor with ankylosing spondylitis or in good health (not recorded which).

This clonotype appeared a few times. The chain links TRBV12-3 or TRBV12-4 to TRBJ2-5; 13 nucleotides line up with TRBD2. Unmatched junction bases numbered 8, after V lost 5 bases and J lost 5 bases. This CDR3 spans 16 amino acids. The CDR3 DNA is TGTGCCAGCAGTCCCGGACTAGCGGGAGCGGCGGAGACCCAGTACTTC. Amino acid sequence: CASSPGLAGAAETQYF.

V is TRBV20-1 and J is TRBJ1-1; TRBD1 is a possible D gene (6 bases). Deletions cut 7 bases from V and 8 bases from J, with 23 bases between. The V gene's germline CDR1 is DFQATT and CDR2 SNEGSKA (reference sequence). This CDR3 spans 14 amino acids. CDR3 coding DNA: TGCAGTGTCCACGACAGGCCACTAACGAGGGAAGCTTTCTTT. It codes for CSVHDRPLTREAFF.

This clonotype has just a few counts. The chain employs TRBV5-6 and TRBJ2-3, with D unclear. Trimming took off 4 bases at V and 8 bases at J, with 11 bases between the two ends. The CDR3 runs to 12 residues. Germline V CDR1 and CDR2: SGHDT, YYEEEE. The chain's CDR3 is CASSADRRTQYF. CDR3 bases: TGTGCCAGCAGCGCCGACCGGCGTACGCAGTATTTT. The full variable domain, its missing parts supplied by reference TRBV5-6 and TRBJ2-3, is DAGVTQSPTHLIKTRGQQVTLRCSPKSGHDTVSWYQQALGQGPQFIFQYYEEEERQRGNFPDRFSGHQFPNYSSELNVNALLLGDSALYLCASSADRRTQYFGPGTRLTVL.

This clonotype was seen at least ten times. V and J are TRBV5-6 and TRBJ2-7, with TRBD2 matching over 10 bases. V gave up 1 base and J gave up 4 bases; unmatched junction bases: 8. CDR3 size: 16 residues. Germline V lookup: CDR1 SGHDT, CDR2 YYEEEE. In DNA, the CDR3 is TGTGCCAGCAGCTTGAGAGGTCGGACTAGCGGTTACGAGCAGTACTTC. This sequence encodes CASSLRGRTSGYEQYF.

The rearrangement uses TRBV7-2 and TRBJ2-2; 7 bases are a match to TRBD1. This CDR3 comprises 14 residues. Trimming took 4 bases from V and 7 from J; bases not matched to a gene: 6. The germline CDR1 and CDR2 sequences are SGHTA and FQGNSA. CDR3 coding DNA: TGTGCCAGCAGCTCCGACAGGGCCGGCGGGGAGCTGTTTTTT. Protein sequence: CASSSDRAGGELFF.

In its sample, this clonotype was seen a few times. CDR3 in DNA: TGTGCCACCAGCAGAAACAATGAGCAGTTCTTC. It translates to CATSRNNEQFF. The chain recombines TRBV15 with TRBJ2-1; D is undetermined. This CDR3 region has 11 residues. The V and J ends lost 2 bases and 5 bases respectively, with 1 base between them. From germline, CDR1 is LNHNV and CDR2 YYDKDF (reference sequence).

J is TRBJ1-1 and V is TRBV6-1; 10 positions agree with TRBD1. CDR1 and CDR2 from the germline V gene are MNHNS and SASEGT. Trimming removed 7 bases from V and 6 bases from J; junction bases left unmatched: 11. CDR3 length equals 15 residues. In nucleotides, the CDR3 is TGTGCCAGCAAAAAACGGGGACAGGGGTATCCTGAAGCTTTCTTT. This encodes CASKKRGQGYPEAFF.

The chain couples TRBV9 to TRBJ1-6; 9 bases line up with TRBD1. Looked up from germline, CDR1 is SGDLS and CDR2 is YYNGEE. V lost 3 bases, J lost 6 bases, and 4 bases stayed unmatched. CDR3 length: 15 amino acids. CDR3 protein: CASSEGTGSNSPLHF. For the CDR3, the DNA is TGTGCCAGCAGCGAGGGGACAGGGAGTAATTCACCCCTCCACTTT. The variable domain in full, completed from reference TRBV9 and TRBJ1-6, reads DSGVTQTPKHLITATGQRVTLRCSPRSGDLSVYWYQQSLDQGLQFLIQYYNGEERAKGNILERFSAQQFPDLHSELNLSSLELGDSALYFCASSEGTGSNSPLHFGNGTRLTVT.

In this sample, this clonotype turned up a few times. The chain has TRBV6-2 or TRBV6-3 and TRBJ1-1; D gene unclear. This CDR3 has 13 residues. The V gene's germline CDR1 is MNHEY and CDR2 SVGEGT. Trimming stripped 4 bases from V and 2 bases from J, with 8 bases between. The chain's CDR3 is CASSSSENTEAFF. The DNA of the CDR3 is TGTGCCAGCAGTTCGTCGGAAAACACTGAAGCTTTCTTT.

The rearrangement uses TRBV7-2 and TRBJ2-2; 9 bases are shared with TRBD1. The CDR3 has 15 amino acids. V was clipped by 11 bases and J by 7 bases; unmatched bases: 14. Per the germline V gene, CDR1 is SGHTA and CDR2 is FQGNSA. Written as DNA, the CDR3 is TGTGCCGGCAAAGGACAGGGGCTTATTAGCGGGGAGCTGTTTTTT. Translating it yields CAGKGQGLISGELFF.

In this sample, this clonotype turned up many times. This rearrangement joins TRBV29-1 to TRBJ2-1, with D possibly being TRBD2 (6 bases). This CDR3 is built from 12 residues. CDR1 is SQVTM and CDR2 is ANQGSEA in the germline V gene. V lost 1 base to trimming and J lost 7 bases, with 8 bases between them. The CDR3 region has the DNA TGCAGCGTTGAAGTTAGCGGAAATGAGCAGTTCTTC. This sequence encodes CSVEVSGNEQFF.

The chain uses TRBV4-2 and TRBJ2-7; tentatively, D is TRBD1 (6 bases). In germline, CDR1 is LGHNA, CDR2 YNFKEQ. CDR3 size: 15 residues. Trimming shortened V by 1 base and J by 0 bases, and 10 bases separated the two germline ends. The CDR3: CASSQVQGTSYEQYF. CDR3 sequence (DNA): TGTGCCAGCAGCCAAGTCCAGGGGACCTCCTACGAGCAGTACTTC.

This clonotype was picked up a small number of times. V is TRBV9 and J is TRBJ2-1, with 9 bases fitting TRBD2. Trimming took 4 bases from V and 5 from J; bases not matched to a gene: 13. Germline assignment: CDR1 SGDLS and CDR2 YYNGEE. The CDR3 is 17 residues long. The DNA of the CDR3 is TGTGCCAGCAGCTCCCGTTTGGCGGGAGGGCCTAACAATGAGCAGTTCTTC. Its protein product is CASSSRLAGGPNNEQFF.

This clonotype was picked up many times. The rearrangement uses TRBV20-1 and TRBJ2-1, with D possibly being TRBD2 (5 bases). V gave up 5 bases and J gave up 4 bases, with 15 bases separating them. Per germline, CDR1 DFQATT and CDR2 SNEGSKA (reference sequence). This CDR3 has 14 residues. The CDR3 DNA reads as TGCAGTGCTCCCATAGCTCGAGGGTACAATGAGCAGTTCTTC. It is translated as CSAPIARGYNEQFF.

This chain connects TRBV7-8 to TRBJ2-6; TRBD2 matches at 7 bases. Trimming took 8 bases from V and 1 from J; bases not matched to a gene: 14. This CDR3 is 18 amino acids long. In germline, CDR1 is SGHVS, CDR2 FQNEAQ. The CDR3 here is CASSPAGKGASGANVLTF. CDR3 sequence (DNA): TGTGCCAGCTCCCCAGCGGGGAAAGGGGCTTCTGGGGCCAACGTCCTGACTTTC.

This clonotype was detected many times. The chain links TRBV20-1 to TRBJ1-2; TRBD1 matches at 7 bases. Germline CDR1 DFQATT, CDR2 SNEGSKA (reference sequence). Losses at the gene ends were 6 bases for V and 8 bases for J; bases not matched to a gene: 9. The CDR3 sequence is 12 residues long. CDR3 protein: CSASRGDRGYTF. CDR3 sequence (DNA): TGCAGTGCCAGTAGGGGGGACAGAGGCTACACCTTC.

This clonotype occurred a few times. The rearrangement links TRBV15 to TRBJ2-7, with D possibly TRBD2 on 6 matching bases. Germline CDR1 and CDR2: LNHNV and YYDKDF (reference sequence). The V end was cut by 1 base, the J end by 1 base, with 11 bases between. The CDR3 runs 15 residues. The chain's CDR3 is CATSRARAGSYEQYF. In nucleotides, the CDR3 is TGTGCCACCAGCAGAGCTCGAGCGGGTTCCTACGAGCAGTACTTC.

The J gene is TRBJ1-2, the V gene TRBV6-1; D not certain. Germline CDR1 reads MNHNS; CDR2 reads SASEGT. Trimming left V 4 bases short and J 8 bases short, with 20 bases between. This CDR3 comprises 15 residues. The CDR3 DNA reads TGTGCCAGCAGTGCCCGGGAAACCTCATTGGAAGGCTACACCTTC. Protein: CASSARETSLEGYTF.

The chain uses TRBV19 and TRBJ2-1; D gene ambiguous. V was clipped by 3 bases and J by 6 bases, with 9 bases between them. The CDR3 loop spans 13 amino acids. The V gene's germline CDR1 is LNHDA and CDR2 SQIVND (reference sequence). Here the CDR3 DNA reads TGTGCCAGTAGTATCTGGACCTCCAATGAGCAGTTCTTC. Translating gives CASSIWTSNEQFF.

This chain connects TRBV28 to TRBJ1-5; TRBD1 agrees at 7 bases. Trimming at V came to 5 bases and at J to 3 bases, leaving 7 bases not matched to a gene. Germline CDR1 and CDR2: MDHEN and SYDVKM. CDR3 length equals 15 residues. CDR3 region: CASSGGQRNNQPQHF. DNA of the CDR3: TGTGCCAGCAGTGGGGGACAGAGAAACAATCAGCCCCAGCATTTT.

This clonotype was observed a handful of times. The V call is TRBV12-3 or TRBV12-4, the J call TRBJ2-5; TRBD2 agrees at 9 bases. The CDR3 contains 16 residues. The J segment lost 5 bases and the V segment lost 2 bases, leaving 9 bases of the junction unmatched. DNA for the CDR3: TGTGCCAGCAGTTTATCTGCGGGAGGGCCCTGGGAGACCCAGTACTTC. Its translation is CASSLSAGGPWETQYF.

The rearrangement links TRBV7-9 to TRBJ2-3; 9 positions match TRBD2. The germline gives CDR1 SEHNR, CDR2 FQNEAQ (reference sequence). The CDR3 has 16 amino acids. The trim removed 3 bases at V and 4 bases at J, leaving 8 bases unmatched. The CDR3: CASSFKAGGGPDTQYF. The CDR3 DNA reads TGTGCCAGCAGCTTCAAAGCGGGAGGTGGACCAGATACGCAGTATTTT.

The CDR3 loop is CASSYGENEQFF. Written as DNA, the CDR3 is TGTGCCAGCAGTTACGGTGAAAATGAGCAGTTCTTC. The rearrangement links TRBV6-6 to TRBJ2-1; D not certain. Germline V CDR1 and CDR2: MNHNY, SVGAGI (reference sequence). The CDR3 sequence is 12 residues long. V shed 2 bases and J shed 7 bases, with 6 bases lying between them.

A few counts support this clonotype. The chain recombines TRBV20-1 with TRBJ2-5; D might be TRBD1 (5 bases). Looked up from germline, CDR1 is DFQATT and CDR2 is SNEGSKA (reference sequence). The CDR3 is made up of 11 amino acids. The ends were cut back, 5 bases at V and 3 bases at J, with 7 bases in the middle. CDR3: CSALTEETQYF. In nucleotides, the CDR3 is TGCAGTGCTTTGACAGAAGAGACCCAGTACTTC.

V usage is TRBV6-5 and J usage is TRBJ1-1, with 7 nucleotides matching TRBD1. Per germline, CDR1 MNHEY and CDR2 SVGAGI. Trimming cost V 0 bases and J 6 bases; bases outside gene matches: 4. The CDR3 consists of 14 residues. This chain's CDR3 is CASSYSDRVAEAFF. For the CDR3, the DNA is TGTGCCAGCAGTTACTCCGACAGGGTCGCTGAAGCTTTCTTT.

This clonotype came up a few times. The chain combines TRBV18 with TRBJ2-1; possible D gene TRBD2, 7 bases. The germline CDR1 and CDR2 sequences are KGHSH and LQKENI. The V end was cut by 5 bases, the J end by 10 bases, with 15 bases between. The CDR3 sequence is 13 residues long. The chain's CDR3 is CASSTQGGVEQFF. The CDR3 DNA sequence: TGTGCCAGCTCAACGCAAGGGGGGGTGGAGCAGTTCTTC.

This chain links TRBV6-2 or TRBV6-3 with TRBJ1-3; perhaps TRBD1 as D (6 bases). Germline V gene data show CDR1 as MNHEY and CDR2 as SVGEGT. The CDR3 has 15 residues. Trimming pared 4 bases from V and 0 bases from J, leaving 10 bases between. The CDR3 spells CASSSGGGSGNTIYF. CDR3 DNA: TGTGCCAGCAGTTCAGGAGGGGGCTCTGGAAACACCATATATTTT.

The V and J genes are TRBV5-1 and TRBJ2-2; possibly TRBD1 for D (5 bases). The CDR3 runs to 15 residues. CDR1 and CDR2 (germline): SGHRS, YFSETQ. Trimming left V 5 bases short and J 3 bases short, with 14 bases between. The CDR3 DNA sequence: TGCGCCAGCAGTTCAGGGTCCAGGGACACCGGGGAGCTGTTTTTT. Translation gives CASSSGSRDTGELFF.

The rearrangement links TRBV19 to TRBJ2-5; unclear D gene. V was trimmed by 0 bases and J by 4 bases, leaving 6 bases between them. CDR3 length equals 13 residues. Germline V lookup: CDR1 LNHDA, CDR2 SQIVND (reference sequence). The CDR3 sequence is CASSIDGGETQYF. The CDR3 nucleotides are TGTGCCAGTAGTATAGATGGCGGAGAGACCCAGTACTTC.

The CDR3 bases are TGTGCCAGCACCTTCGACAGGGGATACACTGAAGCTTTCTTT. This encodes CASTFDRGYTEAFF. The V and J genes are TRBV6-2 or TRBV6-3 and TRBJ1-1; the match to TRBD1 covers 8 bases. The CDR3 length is 14 residues. The V segment lost 7 bases and the J segment 3 bases; nucleotides outside the gene matches: 7. Germline V gene data show CDR1 as MNHEY and CDR2 as SVGEGT.